Following are 27 T cell receptor beta chains from one sample sequenced in a study of T cell repertoires in cytomegalovirus infection. In TCRdb, the reads were re-called with MiXCR into one record per CDR3 protein. The data show 600,000 to 800,000 distinct CDR3 sequences, 20% to 25% seen once. The sample consisted of CD8+ T cells from PBMCs. The receptor source for this set is a human donor in good health (CMV status not recorded). Some clones in this sample may be carry-over from other donors' samples.

This chain uses TRBV29-1 with TRBJ1-2; no clear D gene. Deletions cut 4 bases from V and 2 bases from J, with 8 bases between. The CDR3 has 12 amino acids. Germline V gene sequence: CDR1 SQVTM, CDR2 ANQGSEA. The CDR3 region has the DNA TGCAGCGTTGTGGACGGGAACTATGGCTACACCTTC. Its protein is CSVVDGNYGYTF.

This clonotype was found a few times. The chain is built from TRBV6-6 and TRBJ2-2; 8 nucleotides agree with TRBD2. J was trimmed by 5 bases and V by 9 bases; bases with no gene match: 8. Germline CDR1 and CDR2: MNHNY and SVGAGI (reference sequence). This CDR3 contains 14 residues. The CDR3 region is CASSSGGLTGELFF. CDR3 nucleotide sequence: TGTGCCAGTTCATCGGGGGGGCTGACCGGGGAGCTGTTTTTT.

The chain carries TRBV7-4 and TRBJ1-5; a weak D match, TRBD1 (6 bases). The CDR3 consists of 15 residues. Per germline, CDR1 SGHVT and CDR2 SQSDAQ. V was trimmed by 5 bases and J by 10 bases, leaving 21 bases between them. The CDR3, as DNA: TGTGCCAGCAGCACCGACAGGTGGCCCGTATTTCCCCAGCATTTT. It yields the protein CASSTDRWPVFPQHF.

This clonotype was counted between two and nine times. This chain joins TRBV28 and TRBJ2-1; 9 nucleotides agree with TRBD2. V shed 6 bases, J shed 2 bases, and the junction held 23 bases outside the gene matches. Germline V lookup: CDR1 MDHEN, CDR2 SYDVKM. The CDR3 contains 21 residues. CDR3 sequence (DNA): TGTGCCAGCAGCCCAGATTTTGTTTATGCTAGCGGGACCCACACCTACAATGAGCAGTTCTTC. It specifies CASSPDFVYASGTHTYNEQFF.

With regard to this clonotype: Given the absence of the conserved phenylalanine or tryptophan at the CDR3 end, a read error is likely. The gene calls are TRBV7-3 and TRBJ2-1; 10 bases map to TRBD2. The CDR3 covers 15 residues. The J segment lost 3 bases and the V segment lost 2 bases, leaving 1 base of the junction unmatched. The V gene's germline CDR1 is SGHTA and CDR2 FQGTGA. CDR3 protein: CASSLLAGDYNEQFS. CDR3 DNA: TGTGCCAGCAGCTTACTAGCGGGGGACTACAATGAGCAGTTCTCC.

This clonotype was counted ten times or more. The J gene is TRBJ2-5, the V gene TRBV7-2; 9 positions agree with TRBD1. The CDR3 loop spans 16 amino acids. V trimming: 2 bases; J trimming: 6 bases; junction bases outside the gene matches: 10. CDR1 and CDR2 (germline): SGHTA, FQGNSA. The CDR3 bases are TGTGCCAGCAGCTTAATAGGAAGGACAGGGGATCAGACCCAGTACTTC. Its protein product is CASSLIGRTGDQTQYF.

At least ten counts were recorded for this clonotype. CDR3 DNA sequence: TGCAGCGTCCCGGGACAGGGCGTTCTGACCCAGTACTTC. It codes for CSVPGQGVLTQYF. V is TRBV29-1 and J is TRBJ2-5; TRBD1 agrees at 9 bases. This CDR3 region has 13 residues. Germline assignment: CDR1 SQVTM and CDR2 ANQGSEA. V shed 6 bases and J 7 bases; nucleotides not matched to a gene: 9. The full variable domain, in which reference TRBV29-1 and TRBJ2-5 provide the parts outside the CDR3, is SAVISQKPSRDICQRGTSLTIQCQVDSQVTMMFWYRQQPGQSLTLIATANQGSEATYESGFVIDKFPISRPNLTFSTLTVSNMSPEDSSIYLCSVPGQGVLTQYFGPGTRLLVL.

This chain connects TRBV7-9 to TRBJ2-4; 8 positions agree with TRBD1. V dropped 6 bases and J dropped 8; count of bases not matched to a gene: 9. Germline V gene sequence: CDR1 SEHNR, CDR2 FQNEAQ (reference sequence). This CDR3 contains 14 residues. The CDR3 DNA follows: TGTGCCAGCAGTTACTACTCGACAGGGGACATTCAGTACTTC. Translation: CASSYYSTGDIQYF.

This chain connects TRBV10-3 to TRBJ1-3, with 7 bases matching TRBD1. Germline CDR1 ENHRY, CDR2 SYGVKD. Unmatched junction bases numbered 9, after V lost 8 bases and J lost 2 bases. There are 15 residues in the CDR3. The CDR3: CAILTTTGAGNTIYF. The CDR3 DNA is TGTGCCATCCTGACAACAACAGGGGCTGGAAACACCATATATTTT.

The count of this clonotype is one. This may come from a read error, since a much larger clone is one base off. In DNA form, the CDR3 reads TGTGCTTCCCTTGGGAGGGCCAATGAGCAGTTCTTC. This gives the protein CASLGRANEQFF. The chain couples TRBV12-5 to TRBJ2-1, with TRBD2 identical over 7 bases. CDR3 length equals 12 residues. Germline V lookup: CDR1 LGHNT, CDR2 FRNRAP. V was pared by 11 bases and J by 6 bases, with 7 bases of the junction left unmatched.

Many counts were recorded for this clonotype. V usage is TRBV7-8 and J usage is TRBJ1-1; D might be TRBD1 (5 bases). The germline V gene has CDR1 SGHVS and CDR2 FQNEAQ. V shed 2 bases and J shed 1 base, with 17 bases lying between them. CDR3 length: 17 residues. The CDR3 DNA reads as TGTGCCAGCAGCTTAAATCGGGGGGTACTCCAGAACACTGAAGCTTTCTTT. Translation: CASSLNRGVLQNTEAFF.

The V gene is TRBV28, the J gene TRBJ1-5; 9 bases fit TRBD1. The CDR3 length is 15 residues. In germline, CDR1 is MDHEN, CDR2 SYDVKM. J gave up 7 bases and V 7 bases, and 11 bases lay outside the gene matches. Written as DNA, the CDR3 is TGTGCCAGCACCCCCGGACAGGGGCGGGTGCAGCCCCAGCATTTT. Translated: CASTPGQGRVQPQHF. Full variable domain (outside the CDR3, taken from reference TRBV28 and TRBJ1-5): DVKVTQSSRYLVKRTGEKVFLECVQDMDHENMFWYRQDPGLGLRLIYFSYDVKMKEKGDIPEGYSVSREKKERFSLILESASTNQTSMYLCASTPGQGRVQPQHFGDGTRLSIL.

This clonotype was detected only a few times. The rearrangement joins TRBV6-2 or TRBV6-3 to TRBJ1-1; TRBD1 matches at 7 bases. Per the germline V gene, CDR1 is MNHEY and CDR2 is SVGEGT. There are 13 residues in the CDR3. V lost 0 bases and J lost 7; bases outside the gene matches: 2. In DNA form, the CDR3 reads TGTGCCAGCAGTTACTCGGGGGACAGTGAAGCTTTCTTT. This encodes CASSYSGDSEAFF.

This clonotype occurred many times. The chain has TRBV7-6 and TRBJ2-1; no definite D call. CDR1 is SGHVS and CDR2 is FNYEAQ in the germline V gene. This CDR3 is 13 amino acids long. Between the trimmed V and J ends, which lost 3 bases and 10 bases, there was a span of 13 bases. The CDR3, as DNA: TGTGCCAGCAGCTTTAGTGTAATTGAGGAGCAGTTCTTC. It translates to CASSFSVIEEQFF.

The rearrangement links TRBV7-9 to TRBJ2-3; TRBD2 matches at 14 bases. This CDR3 contains 17 residues. Germline CDR1 reads SEHNR; CDR2 reads FQNEAQ (reference sequence). V shed 4 bases and J 2 bases; nucleotides not matched to a gene: 5. CDR3 region: CASSWGTSGGNTDTQYF. The DNA for the CDR3 is TGTGCCAGCAGCTGGGGGACTAGCGGGGGCAACACAGATACGCAGTATTTT.

This clonotype was recorded at least ten times. The CDR3 nucleotides read TGTGCCAGCAGCTGGACAGGGGCCAACTATGGCTACACCTTC. Its protein is CASSWTGANYGYTF. The chain employs TRBV7-9 and TRBJ1-2, with 9 bases lining up with TRBD1. V gave up 4 bases and J gave up 2 bases; unmatched junction bases: 2. The germline CDR1 and CDR2 sequences are SEHNR and FQNEAQ (reference sequence). The CDR3 has 14 residues. Variable domain in full (rest from reference TRBV7-9 and TRBJ1-2): DTGVSQNPRHKITKRGQNVTFRCDPISEHNRLYWYRQTLGQGPEFLTYFQNEAQLEKSRLLSDRFSAERPKGSFSTLEIQRTEQGDSAMYLCASSWTGANYGYTFGSGTRLTVV.

This clonotype has only a few counts. V and J are TRBV15 and TRBJ2-1; a weak D match, TRBD1 (6 bases). Germline V lookup: CDR1 LNHNV, CDR2 YYDKDF (reference sequence). This CDR3 is built from 14 residues. V gave up 3 bases and J gave up 5 bases, with 11 bases separating them. Here the CDR3 reads CATSRPGHNNEQFF. The DNA of the CDR3 is TGTGCCACCAGCAGGCCGGGACATAACAATGAGCAGTTCTTC.

The chain uses TRBV7-9 and TRBJ1-4, with no clear D. Germline CDR1 is SEHNR and CDR2 is FQNEAQ (reference sequence). Trimming took off 3 bases at V and 5 bases at J, with 7 bases between the two ends. The CDR3 has 13 amino acids. In nucleotides, the CDR3 is TGTGCCAGCAGCTTGGGGTCGAATGAAAAACTGTTTTTT. It yields the protein CASSLGSNEKLFF.

The genes are TRBV6-5 and TRBJ2-1; TRBD1 matches at 8 bases. V lost 6 bases to trimming and J lost 7 bases; unmatched junction nucleotides: 8. CDR1 is MNHEY, CDR2 SVGAGI, per germline. The CDR3 covers 14 residues. The CDR3, as DNA: TGTGCCAGCAGCCCGGGACAGGTTATGAATGAGCAGTTCTTC. Translated, it gives CASSPGQVMNEQFF.

This sequence joins TRBV19 and TRBJ2-7; TRBD2 is a possible D gene (6 bases). Trimming left V 4 bases short and J 5 bases short, with 21 bases between. Germline CDR1 reads LNHDA; CDR2 reads SQIVND (reference sequence). This CDR3 spans 16 amino acids. The CDR3 DNA follows: TGTGCCAGTAGTACCGCTCCTCGACGGGGGAGGCACGAGCAGTACTTC. Its translation: CASSTAPRRGRHEQYF.

The V and J genes are TRBV28 and TRBJ2-3; 12 bases are a match to TRBD2. This CDR3 is 16 amino acids long. Germline V CDR1 and CDR2: MDHEN, SYDVKM. The J segment lost 2 bases and the V segment lost 6 bases, leaving 6 bases of the junction unmatched. In DNA, the CDR3 is TGTGCCAGCAGCCCCGGACTAGCGGGAACCACAGATACGCAGTATTTT. Translation gives CASSPGLAGTTDTQYF.

The chain combines TRBV20-1 with TRBJ2-7, with D possibly matching TRBD2 (6 bases). The CDR3 is 14 residues long. The germline CDR1 and CDR2 sequences are DFQATT and SNEGSKA (reference sequence). V lost 6 bases and J 2 bases, leaving 17 bases between the germline ends. DNA for the CDR3: TGCAGTGCCCCCCTGCCTAGCGCAACCTACGAGCAGTACTTC. Protein: CSAPLPSATYEQYF.

J is TRBJ2-7 and V is TRBV18; 9 nucleotides align to TRBD1. The CDR3 covers 15 residues. Germline V gene data show CDR1 as KGHSH and CDR2 as LQKENI. Losses at the gene ends were 3 bases for V and 6 bases for J; bases not matched to a gene: 9. The CDR3 bases are TGTGCCAGCTCACCCTCCCGGTGGACAGGGGTCGAGCAGTACTTC. It codes for CASSPSRWTGVEQYF.

This sequence joins TRBV2 and TRBJ2-1; D might be TRBD2 (5 bases). In germline, CDR1 is SNHLY, CDR2 FYNNEI. V was shortened by 0 bases and J by 5 bases, with 14 bases between the two germline ends. The CDR3 runs to 16 residues. CDR3 DNA: TGTGCCAGCAGTGAAGCTGAGGGAATTTTAAACAATGAGCAGTTCTTC. It translates to CASSEAEGILNNEQFF. The variable domain in full, completed from reference TRBV2 and TRBJ2-1, reads EPEVTQTPSHQVTQMGQEVILRCVPISNHLYFYWYRQILGQKVEFLVSFYNNEISEKSEIFDDQFSVERPDGSNFTLKIRSTKLEDSAMYFCASSEAEGILNNEQFFGPGTRLTVL.

The chain links TRBV14 to TRBJ1-4, with TRBD1 matching over 7 bases. The V gene's germline CDR1 is SGHDN and CDR2 FVKESK. J lost 6 bases, V lost 0 bases, and 4 bases had no gene match. The CDR3 is 15 residues long. CDR3 coding DNA: TGTGCCAGCAGCCAAGAAGAGACAGGGCATGAAAAACTGTTTTTT. Encoded protein: CASSQEETGHEKLFF.

This clonotype has only a few counts. The chain employs TRBV4-2 and TRBJ2-4; D is perhaps TRBD2 (5 bases). With 2 bases removed from V and 0 bases from J, the gap between germline ends came to 11 bases. The CDR3 is 16 residues long. Germline CDR1 is LGHNA and CDR2 is YNFKEQ. The CDR3 DNA follows: TGTGCCAGCAGCCAAATAGGCGGACTAGCCAAAAACATTCAGTACTTC. Encoded protein: CASSQIGGLAKNIQYF.

This clonotype was recorded at least ten times. The V gene is TRBV20-1, the J gene TRBJ1-5; 10 positions match TRBD1. With V trimmed by 2 bases and J by 4 bases, 8 bases remained unmatched. This CDR3 spans 16 amino acids. In germline, CDR1 is DFQATT, CDR2 SNEGSKA (reference sequence). The CDR3 spells CSARPGTGAPNQPQHF. The CDR3 DNA is TGCAGTGCTAGACCAGGGACAGGGGCGCCTAATCAGCCCCAGCATTTT.